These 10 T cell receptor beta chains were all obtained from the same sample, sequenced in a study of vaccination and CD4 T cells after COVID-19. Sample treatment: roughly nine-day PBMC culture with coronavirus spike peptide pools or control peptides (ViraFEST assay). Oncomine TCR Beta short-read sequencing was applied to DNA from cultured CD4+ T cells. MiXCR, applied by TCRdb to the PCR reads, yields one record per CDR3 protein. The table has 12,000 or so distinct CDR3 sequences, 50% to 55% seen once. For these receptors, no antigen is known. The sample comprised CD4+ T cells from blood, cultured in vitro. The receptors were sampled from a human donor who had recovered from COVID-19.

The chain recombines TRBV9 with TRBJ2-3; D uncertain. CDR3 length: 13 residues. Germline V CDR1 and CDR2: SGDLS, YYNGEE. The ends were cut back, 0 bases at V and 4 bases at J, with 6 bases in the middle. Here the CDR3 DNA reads TGTGCCAGCAGCGTAGCGAACGCAGATACGCAGTATTTT. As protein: CASSVANADTQYF.

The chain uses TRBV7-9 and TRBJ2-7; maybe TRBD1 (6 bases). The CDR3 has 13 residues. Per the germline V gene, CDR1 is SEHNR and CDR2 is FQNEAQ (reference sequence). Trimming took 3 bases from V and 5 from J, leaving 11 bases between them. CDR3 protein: CASSLDSFDEQYF. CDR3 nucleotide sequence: TGTGCCAGCAGCTTGGACAGTTTTGACGAGCAGTACTTC.

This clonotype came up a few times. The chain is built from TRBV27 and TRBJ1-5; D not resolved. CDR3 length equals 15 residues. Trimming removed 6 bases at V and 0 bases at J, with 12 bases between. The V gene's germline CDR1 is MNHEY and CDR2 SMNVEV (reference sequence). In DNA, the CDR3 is TGTGCCAGCAGCCCGCGGAGTTATAGCAATCAGCCCCAGCATTTT. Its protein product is CASSPRSYSNQPQHF.

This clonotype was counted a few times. The CDR3 loop reads CASSLSEGQGDVRGYTF. Here the CDR3 DNA reads TGTGCCAGCAGCCTCTCCGAGGGACAGGGGGACGTTCGAGGCTACACCTTC. The rearrangement links TRBV7-8 to TRBJ1-2; TRBD1 agrees at 11 bases. V lost 5 bases and J lost 8; bases outside the gene matches: 16. CDR1 is SGHVS, CDR2 FQNEAQ, per germline. The CDR3 totals 17 residues. Full variable domain (outside the CDR3, taken from reference TRBV7-8 and TRBJ1-2): GAGVSQSPRYKVAKRGQDVALRCDPISGHVSLFWYQQALGQGPEFLTYFQNEAQLDKSGLPSDRFFAERPEGSVSTLKIQRTQQEDSAVYLCASSLSEGQGDVRGYTFGSGTRLTVV.

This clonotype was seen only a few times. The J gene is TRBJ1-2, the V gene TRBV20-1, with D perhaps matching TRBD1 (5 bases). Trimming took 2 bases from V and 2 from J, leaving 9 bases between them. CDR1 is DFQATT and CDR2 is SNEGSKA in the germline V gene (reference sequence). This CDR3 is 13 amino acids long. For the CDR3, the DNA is TGCAGTGCTAGACTAGCAGGGAACTATGGCTACACCTTC. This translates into CSARLAGNYGYTF.

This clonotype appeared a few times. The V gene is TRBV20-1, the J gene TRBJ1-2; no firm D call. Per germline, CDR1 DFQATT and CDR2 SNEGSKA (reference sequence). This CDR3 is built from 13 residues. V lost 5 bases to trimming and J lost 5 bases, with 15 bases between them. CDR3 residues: CSAGEGGLYGYTF. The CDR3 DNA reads TGCAGTGCTGGGGAAGGCGGCCTATATGGCTACACCTTC.

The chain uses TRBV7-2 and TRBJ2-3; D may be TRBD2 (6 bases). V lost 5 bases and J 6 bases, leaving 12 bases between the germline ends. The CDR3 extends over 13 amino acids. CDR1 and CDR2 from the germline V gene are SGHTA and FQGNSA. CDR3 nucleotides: TGTGCCAGCAGCATCGCTAGCGCCGATACGCAGTATTTT. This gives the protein CASSIASADTQYF.

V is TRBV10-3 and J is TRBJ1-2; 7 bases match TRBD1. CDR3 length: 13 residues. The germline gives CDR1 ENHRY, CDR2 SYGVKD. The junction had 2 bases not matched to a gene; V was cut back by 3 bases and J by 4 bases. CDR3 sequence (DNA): TGTGCCATCAGTGAAGGGGACAGCTATGGCTACACCTTC. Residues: CAISEGDSYGYTF.

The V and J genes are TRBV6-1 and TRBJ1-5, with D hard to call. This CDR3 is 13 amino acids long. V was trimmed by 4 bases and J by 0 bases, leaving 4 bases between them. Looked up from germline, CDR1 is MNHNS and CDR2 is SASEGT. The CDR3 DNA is TGTGCCAGCAGTGGAAATAGCAATCAGCCCCAGCATTTT. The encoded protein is CASSGNSNQPQHF.

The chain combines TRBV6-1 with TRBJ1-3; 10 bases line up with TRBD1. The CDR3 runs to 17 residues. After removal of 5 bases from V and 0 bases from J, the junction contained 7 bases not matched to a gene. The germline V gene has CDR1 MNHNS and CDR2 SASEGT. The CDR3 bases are TGTGCCAGCAGTCCCCGGGACAGGGGAAGCTCTGGAAACACCATATATTTT. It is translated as CASSPRDRGSSGNTIYF.